The TCR beta chain described here comes from a study of cytomegalovirus exposure and HLA in healthy donors. Regarding the study as a whole: CMV antigen specificity was confirmed in vitro for a few CMV-associated chains.

CDR1 and CDR2 from the germline V gene are SGHTA and FQGNSA. The CDR3 has 14 amino acids. Between the trimmed V and J ends, which lost 1 base and 5 bases, there was a span of 6 bases. Comment on this clone: Its specificity is unknown.

60 Vbeta and 13 Jbeta primers were used in PCR. Only in-frame clones appear in the TCRdb table, and some are missing; sequencing was by immunoSEQ multiplex PCR. Among about 150,000 clones listed, about four fifths were seen once. This rearrangement joins TRBV7-2 to TRBJ1-6; D gene ambiguous. The TCR comes from a woman in her 50s in good health and CMV-seropositive. The sample was PBMCs. The CDR3 here is CASSLDGHNSPLHF. CDR3 DNA sequence: TGTGCCAGCAGCTTAGATGGCCATAATTCACCCCTCCACTTT.